Following are 31 T cell receptor beta chains from one sample sequenced in a study of OX40 agonist ivuxolimab in advanced cancers. Data came from immunoSEQ multiplex PCR; TCRdb stores just in-frame clones and leaves some out. The table lists about 38,000 clones, approximately 87% of them singletons. Sequenced material: CD4+ or CD8+ T cells sorted from blood, taken in a trial of the OX40 agonist ivuxolimab. Every receptor here comes from an adult with an advanced solid tumor such as melanoma, head and neck, liver or kidney cancer.

This chain uses TRBV11-2 with TRBJ2-1; D ambiguous. Germline loops: CDR1 SGHAT, CDR2 FQNNGV. V was pared by 3 bases and J by 8 bases, with 14 bases between. This CDR3 region has 14 residues. This CDR3 is CASSFVRTADEQFF. CDR3 coding DNA: TGTGCCAGCAGCTTCGTTCGGACGGCAGATGAGCAGTTCTTC. The full variable domain, with the rest looked up from reference TRBV11-2 and TRBJ2-1, is EAGVAQSPRYKIIEKRQSVAFWCNPISGHATLYWYQQILGQGPKLLIQFQNNGVVDDSQLPKDRFSAERLKGVDSTLKIQPAKLEDSAVYLCASSFVRTADEQFFGPGTRLTVL.

The chain couples TRBV6-1 to TRBJ2-1; D is undetermined. CDR3 length: 16 residues. The germline V gene has CDR1 MNHNS and CDR2 SASEGT. V was shortened by 4 bases and J by 4 bases, with 17 bases between the two germline ends. The CDR3 bases are TGTGCCAGCAGTGTCCCCTTTGGTAGTAAGTACAATGAGCAGTTCTTC. Residues: CASSVPFGSKYNEQFF.

V and J are TRBV6-6 and TRBJ1-3, with D unresolved. The CDR3 totals 11 residues. Germline CDR1 MNHNY, CDR2 SVGAGI (reference sequence). V shed 5 bases and J shed 4 bases, with 3 bases lying between them. CDR3 in amino acids: CASSTGNTIYF. CDR3 nucleotide sequence: TGTGCCAGCAGTACGGGAAACACCATATATTTT.

The chain is built from TRBV5-1 and TRBJ2-7, with D possibly matching TRBD1 (7 bases). The CDR3 contains 14 residues. Trimming removed 4 bases at V and 3 bases at J, with 14 bases between. CDR1 is SGHRS, CDR2 YFSETQ, per germline. The CDR3 nucleotides are TGCGCCAGCAGCGGCCACAGGGGAGGCTACGAGCAGTACTTC. This encodes CASSGHRGGYEQYF.

This chain joins TRBV2 and TRBJ2-7; 8 nucleotides align to TRBD1. The CDR3 is 15 residues long. V shed 2 bases, J shed 5 bases, and the junction held 8 bases outside the gene matches. Germline CDR1 is SNHLY and CDR2 is FYNNEI. CDR3 nucleotides: TGTGCCAGCAGTGAAACCGGACAGGGCTCTCACGAGCAGTACTTC. This codes for CASSETGQGSHEQYF.

This chain connects TRBV29-1 to TRBJ1-2; D not certain. The CDR3 sequence is 13 residues long. CDR1 is SQVTM, CDR2 ANQGSEA, per germline. V was trimmed by 0 bases and J by 2 bases, leaving 7 bases between them. As DNA, the CDR3 is TGCAGCGTTGAAGAAATGAACAACTATGGCTACACCTTC. Protein product: CSVEEMNNYGYTF.

The chain links TRBV11-1 to TRBJ1-3; D might be TRBD1 (6 bases). V lost 4 bases and J 0 bases, leaving 13 bases between the germline ends. The CDR3 runs 16 residues. The germline V gene has CDR1 SGHAT and CDR2 FQDESV (reference sequence). For the CDR3, the DNA is TGTGCCAGCAGCTCCACCTCGGACAGCTCTGGAAACACCATATATTTT. This translates into CASSSTSDSSGNTIYF.

V usage is TRBV6-5 and J usage is TRBJ2-3; 7 nucleotides line up with TRBD1. The CDR3 length is 15 residues. V lost 6 bases and J lost 5; bases outside the gene matches: 11. The germline CDR1 and CDR2 sequences are MNHEY and SVGAGI. The DNA of the CDR3 is TGTGCCAGCAGGGAGAGACAGGGTGCTGTAGATACGCAGTATTTT. This translates into CASRERQGAVDTQYF.

The V and J genes are TRBV28 and TRBJ1-1, with unresolved D. V gave up 7 bases and J gave up 2 bases, with 14 bases separating them. Germline V lookup: CDR1 MDHEN, CDR2 SYDVKM. This CDR3 spans 14 amino acids. The CDR3 spells CASNPVVENTEAFF. The CDR3 DNA is TGTGCCAGCAATCCGGTCGTCGAAAACACTGAAGCTTTCTTT. The full variable domain, with the rest looked up from reference TRBV28 and TRBJ1-1, is DVKVTQSSRYLVKRTGEKVFLECVQDMDHENMFWYRQDPGLGLRLIYFSYDVKMKEKGDIPEGYSVSREKKERFSLILESASTNQTSMYLCASNPVVENTEAFFGQGTRLTVV.

The V and J genes are TRBV7-3 and TRBJ2-3, with 9 positions matching TRBD1. Germline V gene sequence: CDR1 SGHTA, CDR2 FQGTGA. Trimming took 1 base from V and 3 from J; bases not matched to a gene: 11. This CDR3 has 18 amino acids. The CDR3 is CASSLRGTGKTKTDTQYF. The CDR3 DNA reads TGTGCCAGCAGCTTAAGGGGGACAGGGAAGACCAAGACAGATACGCAGTATTTT.

The chain employs TRBV18 and TRBJ1-4; 9 bases are a match to TRBD1. The length of the CDR3 is 15 residues. The germline V gene encodes CDR1 KGHSH and CDR2 LQKENI. V was clipped by 3 bases and J by 8 bases; unmatched bases: 7. CDR3 in DNA: TGTGCCAGCTCACCCGGACAGGGGATGGAGGAAAAACTGTTTTTT. Its translation is CASSPGQGMEEKLFF.

This clone was recorded only once. This sequence joins TRBV29-1 and TRBJ1-2; no reliable D call. V lost 4 bases and J lost 2, with 8 bases in between. CDR1 is SQVTM, CDR2 ANQGSEA, per germline. The length of the CDR3 is 12 residues. The CDR3, as DNA: TGCAGCGTTGGTGACGGGAACTATGGCTACACCTTC. It specifies CSVGDGNYGYTF.

This clone came up a few times. The gene calls are TRBV6-5 and TRBJ2-7; 10 bases agree with TRBD1. CDR3 size: 16 residues. J was trimmed by 6 bases and V by 0 bases; bases with no gene match: 8. Germline CDR1 MNHEY, CDR2 SVGAGI. CDR3 protein: CASSYSSGTGAGEQYF. CDR3 DNA sequence: TGTGCCAGCAGTTACTCCTCCGGGACAGGGGCGGGCGAGCAGTACTTC.

This clone turned up a few times. The V gene is TRBV29-1, the J gene TRBJ2-7; D not certain. The CDR3 totals 13 residues. Deletions cut 1 base from V and 5 bases from J, with 12 bases between. The germline gives CDR1 SQVTM, CDR2 ANQGSEA. This chain's CDR3 is CSVEGLLIDEQYF. CDR3 in DNA: TGCAGCGTTGAAGGCCTACTAATCGACGAGCAGTACTTC.

The gene calls are TRBV4-1 and TRBJ2-5; 12 nucleotides agree with TRBD2. Germline V gene sequence: CDR1 MGHRA, CDR2 YSYEKL. The CDR3 extends over 15 amino acids. With 2 bases clipped from V and 5 bases from J, the junction kept 3 bases outside the gene matches. CDR3 sequence: CASSQRTSGTETQYF. CDR3 sequence (DNA): TGCGCCAGCAGCCAACGGACTAGCGGGACCGAGACCCAGTACTTC.

This rearrangement joins TRBV14 to TRBJ1-2; 8 nucleotides agree with TRBD1. This CDR3 has 13 residues. V trimming: 2 bases; J trimming: 8 bases; junction bases outside the gene matches: 4. CDR1 is SGHDN, CDR2 FVKESK, per germline. CDR3 nucleotides: TGTGCCAGCAGCCAACCAGGGGGCCGGGGCTACACCTTC. The encoded protein is CASSQPGGRGYTF.

The chain employs TRBV6-1 and TRBJ1-6, with 7 bases fitting TRBD1. Germline-derived CDR1 and CDR2 are MNHNS and SASEGT. V was pared by 7 bases and J by 0 bases, with 3 bases of the junction left unmatched. The CDR3 has 15 amino acids. The CDR3 bases are TGTGCCAGCATAGGGGGCAGCTCCTATAATTCACCCCTCCACTTT. This encodes CASIGGSSYNSPLHF.

The J gene is TRBJ2-7, the V gene TRBV7-2; 7 bases line up with TRBD1. Trimming cost V 4 bases and J 1 base; bases outside gene matches: 4. Germline V lookup: CDR1 SGHTA, CDR2 FQGNSA. CDR3 length: 14 amino acids. The CDR3 here is CASSSDRFSYEQYF. In DNA form, the CDR3 reads TGTGCCAGCAGCTCGGACAGGTTTTCCTACGAGCAGTACTTC.

The chain recombines TRBV5-1 with TRBJ2-3; the D call may be TRBD1 or TRBD2 (7 bases each). The CDR3 contains 16 residues. Germline CDR1 is SGHRS and CDR2 is YFSETQ. V lost 0 bases, J lost 4 bases, and 15 bases lay in between. The CDR3 region is CASSLDRQGGPDTQYF. The CDR3 DNA reads as TGCGCCAGCAGCTTGGACCGACAGGGAGGGCCAGATACGCAGTATTTT. Looking up the rest from reference TRBV5-1 and TRBJ2-3 gives the full variable domain: KAGVTQTPRYLIKTRGQQVTLSCSPISGHRSVSWYQQTPGQGLQFLFEYFSETQRNKGNFPGRFSGRQFSNSRSEMNVSTLELGDSALYLCASSLDRQGGPDTQYFGPGTRLTVL.

The genes are TRBV4-1 and TRBJ1-3; D uncertain. V lost 0 bases, J lost 0 bases, and 6 bases lay in between. The germline gives CDR1 MGHRA, CDR2 YSYEKL. CDR3 length equals 15 residues. In nucleotides, the CDR3 is TGCGCCAGCAGCCAAGATCCACACTCTGGAAACACCATATATTTT. Its protein is CASSQDPHSGNTIYF.

The chain recombines TRBV21-1 with TRBJ2-4; the table assigns TRBD2, which was not confirmed against the DNA. TRBV21-1 is given as a pseudogene. The CDR3 spans 19 residues. The CDR3 loop reads CASSKGLAGGRLAKNIQYF. The DNA for the CDR3 is TGTGCCAGCAGCAAAGGGCTAGCGGGGGGGAGACTAGCCAAAAACATTCAGTACTTC.

The J gene is TRBJ2-3, the V gene TRBV7-9; 8 nucleotides match TRBD1. The V gene's germline CDR1 is SEHNR and CDR2 FQNEAQ (reference sequence). The CDR3 extends over 15 amino acids. The V gene end was trimmed by 0 bases and the J gene end by 3 bases; junction bases not matched to a gene: 2. The CDR3 here is CASSLAQGATDTQYF. The CDR3 region has the DNA TGTGCCAGCAGCTTAGCCCAGGGGGCTACAGATACGCAGTATTTT.

The rearrangement joins TRBV6-5 to TRBJ2-2; D is uncertain. The V end lost 8 bases, the J end lost 0 bases, and 13 bases lay between the germline ends. Looked up from germline, CDR1 is MNHEY and CDR2 is SVGAGI. CDR3 length equals 15 residues. The CDR3 here is CASGSGAANTGELFF. DNA for the CDR3: TGTGCCAGCGGCTCAGGTGCCGCGAACACCGGGGAGCTGTTTTTT.

By share, this clone ranks as medium-sized. This chain links TRBV7-6 with TRBJ1-4, with 7 nucleotides matching TRBD1. The CDR3 is 15 residues long. Unmatched junction bases numbered 8, after V lost 3 bases and J lost 7 bases. CDR1 and CDR2 (germline): SGHVS, FNYEAQ. The CDR3 DNA is TGTGCCAGCAGCTTCCAGACAGGGAGGGCTGAAAAACTGTTTTTT. Amino acid sequence: CASSFQTGRAEKLFF.

Points on this clone: Other nucleotide sequences in the sample specify the same CDR3. The CDR3 protein is CASSRDGTYEQYF. The CDR3 DNA sequence: TGTGCCAGTAGTAGGGATGGCACCTACGAGCAGTACTTC. The chain uses TRBV19 and TRBJ2-7; no firm D call. Germline loops: CDR1 LNHDA, CDR2 SQIVND (reference sequence). The CDR3 totals 13 residues. V was trimmed by 4 bases and J by 2 bases, leaving 9 bases between them.

This chain connects TRBV27 to TRBJ1-1; D not certain. Trimming pared 3 bases from V and 0 bases from J, leaving 5 bases between. CDR1 MNHEY and CDR2 SMNVEV come from the germline V gene (reference sequence). The CDR3 length is 13 residues. The CDR3 region has the DNA TGTGCCAGCAGTTTTATGGTGAACACTGAAGCTTTCTTT. Its protein product is CASSFMVNTEAFF.

The rearrangement links TRBV18 to TRBJ2-1; TRBD2 matches 7 bases. The CDR3 loop spans 13 amino acids. The V gene's germline CDR1 is KGHSH and CDR2 LQKENI. The trim removed 6 bases at V and 2 bases at J, leaving 1 base unmatched. The CDR3 coding sequence is TGTGCCAGCTCCCGGGAGGCCTACAATGAGCAGTTCTTC. Its protein product is CASSREAYNEQFF.

This rearrangement joins TRBV6-1 to TRBJ2-7, with a tentative D call TRBD1 (5 bases). The CDR3 spans 12 residues. Trimming pared 6 bases from V and 3 bases from J, leaving 9 bases between. Looked up from germline, CDR1 is MNHNS and CDR2 is SASEGT. The CDR3 DNA reads as TGTGCCAGCAGAGGGGTTAACTACGAGCAGTACTTC. This codes for CASRGVNYEQYF.

The chain joins TRBV19 to TRBJ1-2; D possibly corresponds to TRBD1 (5 bases). The CDR3 sequence is 13 residues long. V lost 7 bases and J lost 0, with 9 bases in between. Germline V CDR1 and CDR2: LNHDA, SQIVND (reference sequence). The chain's CDR3 is CASNTGANYGYTF. CDR3 nucleotide sequence: TGTGCCAGTAATACAGGAGCTAACTATGGCTACACCTTC.

The chain combines TRBV9 with TRBJ1-6; D unresolved. The germline V gene encodes CDR1 SGDLS and CDR2 YYNGEE. This CDR3 spans 15 amino acids. Deletions cut 0 bases from V and 0 bases from J, with 4 bases between. CDR3 nucleotide sequence: TGTGCCAGCAGCGTAGGGAGCTCCTATAATTCACCCCTCCACTTT. It translates to CASSVGSSYNSPLHF. The entire variable domain, with the rest obtained from reference TRBV9 and TRBJ1-6, is as follows: DSGVTQTPKHLITATGQRVTLRCSPRSGDLSVYWYQQSLDQGLQFLIQYYNGEERAKGNILERFSAQQFPDLHSELNLSSLELGDSALYFCASSVGSSYNSPLHFGNGTRLTVT.

The chain recombines TRBV28 with TRBJ2-7; 9 bases are a match to TRBD1. V lost 3 bases and J lost 7; bases outside the gene matches: 1. Per germline, CDR1 MDHEN and CDR2 SYDVKM. The CDR3 is 12 residues long. CDR3 DNA sequence: TGTGCCAGCAGTTTGACAGGGGGGGAGCAGTACTTC. It encodes CASSLTGGEQYF.